A single sample is the source of the 21 T cell receptor beta chains below, sequenced in a study of T cell repertoires in cytomegalovirus infection (dated by TCRdb to the late 2010s). These receptors' targets are unknown. The run used an Illumina HiSeq 1500. TCRdb reprocessing: public reads trimmed at Q25 with fastp, clones called with MiXCR, in-frame beta chains kept. Rows are combined by CDR3 protein, so each entry shows the most common genes and DNA. Counted in this sample were approximately 300,000 distinct CDR3 sequences; 29% of them appeared once. The ten biggest clones cover over 15% of the sample. This specimen's treatment or condition label, per the study, means: in vitro stimulation with specific CMV peptide epitopes to enrich CMV-specific T cells. The sample was cultured PBMCs, taken from culture after CMV antigen stimulation. All receptors derive from a human donor in good health (CMV status not recorded). Some clones in this sample may be carry-over from other donors' samples.

The chain is built from TRBV7-2 and TRBJ2-2, with 13 bases fitting TRBD2. Germline V lookup: CDR1 SGHTA, CDR2 FQGNSA. Trimming took 1 base from V and 7 from J; bases not matched to a gene: 6. The CDR3 sequence is 17 residues long. The CDR3 sequence is CASSLELAGGRHGELFF. The DNA of the CDR3 is TGTGCCAGCAGCTTAGAACTAGCGGGAGGGAGGCACGGGGAGCTGTTTTTT.

The V gene is TRBV13, the J gene TRBJ2-5; 9 nucleotides agree with TRBD1. Germline V gene data show CDR1 as PRHDT and CDR2 as FYEKMQ (reference sequence). V shed 4 bases and J 2 bases; nucleotides not matched to a gene: 8. The CDR3 is made up of 16 amino acids. Here the CDR3 reads CASSSTGGRWQETQYF. The CDR3 region has the DNA TGTGCCAGCAGCTCGACAGGGGGGCGATGGCAAGAGACCCAGTACTTC.

There are a few counts of this clonotype. This chain uses TRBV12-3 or TRBV12-4 with TRBJ2-1, with D unresolved. Trimming took off 3 bases at V and 7 bases at J, with 16 bases between the two ends. The CDR3 spans 15 residues. CDR3 in amino acids: CASSFGGYRTNEQFF. CDR3 DNA: TGTGCCAGCAGTTTTGGTGGTTACAGAACTAATGAGCAGTTCTTC.

This chain connects TRBV5-6 to TRBJ2-6, with D tentatively TRBD2 (6 bases). Germline CDR1 reads SGHDT; CDR2 reads YYEEEE. CDR3 length: 16 amino acids. Trimming took 5 bases from V and 0 from J, leaving 12 bases between them. Here the CDR3 DNA reads TGTGCCAGCAGGGGGGGAGCGATCTCTGGGGCCAACGTCCTGACTTTC. Protein: CASRGGAISGANVLTF.

This chain links TRBV28 with TRBJ1-5; D ambiguous. From germline, CDR1 is MDHEN and CDR2 SYDVKM. V was clipped by 7 bases and J by 4 bases, with 8 bases between them. The CDR3 runs 12 residues. CDR3 coding DNA: TGTGCCAGCACGGGGATTAATCAGCCCCAGCATTTT. It is translated as CASTGINQPQHF.

The J gene is TRBJ2-1, the V gene TRBV19, with TRBD2 matching 8 bases. Germline V gene sequence: CDR1 LNHDA, CDR2 SQIVND (reference sequence). Germline trimming cut 1 base from V and 7 bases from J; bases unmatched to any gene: 6. The CDR3 totals 15 residues. CDR3 protein: CASSIGAGVMNEQFF. CDR3 in DNA: TGTGCCAGTAGTATAGGAGCGGGAGTAATGAATGAGCAGTTCTTC.

V and J are TRBV28 and TRBJ2-2, with 7 bases lining up with TRBD2. The J segment lost 6 bases and the V segment lost 4 bases, leaving 5 bases of the junction unmatched. CDR1 and CDR2 (germline): MDHEN, SYDVKM. The CDR3 length is 14 residues. The CDR3 nucleotides are TGTGCCAGCAGTTCCGAGCGGGACTCCGGGGAGCTGTTTTTT. Amino acid sequence: CASSSERDSGELFF.

This chain links TRBV7-8 with TRBJ2-2, with a possible D match to TRBD1 (5 bases). Germline values: CDR1 SGHVS, CDR2 FQNEAQ. Trimming pared 5 bases from V and 6 bases from J, leaving 13 bases between. The length of the CDR3 is 14 residues. The CDR3 nucleotides read TGTGCCAGCAGCCCTTTGGTAGGGGCCGGGGAGCTGTTTTTT. Encoded protein: CASSPLVGAGELFF.

J is TRBJ2-3 and V is TRBV15; TRBD2 matches at 7 bases. The germline CDR1 and CDR2 sequences are LNHNV and YYDKDF (reference sequence). The CDR3 totals 16 residues. J gave up 1 base and V 0 bases, and 4 bases lay outside the gene matches. CDR3 protein: CATSRDGEGGTDTQYF. Here the CDR3 DNA reads TGTGCCACCAGCAGAGATGGGGAGGGTGGCACAGATACGCAGTATTTT.

V gene TRBV5-4 combines with J gene TRBJ2-7; D not certain. CDR1 and CDR2 from the germline V gene are SGHNT and YYREEE (reference sequence). V was pared by 5 bases and J by 3 bases, with 15 bases between. This CDR3 is 14 amino acids long. The CDR3 bases are TGTGCCAGCAGGGGTTCGGACCGAAACTACGAGCAGTACTTC. This translates into CASRGSDRNYEQYF.

There are a few counts of this clonotype. J is TRBJ2-7 and V is TRBV6-1; 11 positions agree with TRBD1. The germline V gene has CDR1 MNHNS and CDR2 SASEGT. With 3 bases clipped from V and 3 bases from J, the junction kept 4 bases outside the gene matches. This CDR3 contains 15 residues. The CDR3 DNA reads as TGTGCCAGCAGTGACTGGACAGGGGGCCGCTACGAGCAGTACTTC. Translating it yields CASSDWTGGRYEQYF.

The CDR3 here is CASKTQGNNSPLHF. The CDR3 region has the DNA TGTGCCAGCAAAACACAGGGAAACAATTCACCCCTCCACTTT. The chain combines TRBV25-1 with TRBJ1-6; possibly TRBD1 for D (6 bases). CDR1 and CDR2 (germline): MGHDK, SYGVNS. This CDR3 contains 14 residues. The V end was cut by 7 bases, the J end by 7 bases, with 14 bases between.

This clonotype was counted between two and nine times. The genes are TRBV6-2 or TRBV6-3 and TRBJ1-5; D ambiguous. The CDR3 runs 16 residues. CDR1 is MNHEY, CDR2 SVGEGT, per germline. The V gene lost 5 bases and the J gene lost 3 bases, with 17 bases spanning the gap. The CDR3 region is CASSLEKGRNNQPQHF. CDR3 bases: TGTGCCAGCAGTCTGGAGAAGGGAAGGAACAATCAGCCCCAGCATTTT.

This clonotype came up a few times. The rearrangement uses TRBV28 and TRBJ1-4; D not certain. The CDR3 is 15 amino acids. With 3 bases removed from V and 0 bases from J, the gap between germline ends came to 8 bases. From germline, CDR1 is MDHEN and CDR2 SYDVKM. CDR3 amino acids: CASSLWGATNEKLFF. The DNA of the CDR3 is TGTGCCAGCAGTTTGTGGGGTGCAACTAATGAAAAACTGTTTTTT. Filled out from reference TRBV28 and TRBJ1-4, the complete variable domain reads DVKVTQSSRYLVKRTGEKVFLECVQDMDHENMFWYRQDPGLGLRLIYFSYDVKMKEKGDIPEGYSVSREKKERFSLILESASTNQTSMYLCASSLWGATNEKLFFGSGTQLSVL.

The genes are TRBV18 and TRBJ1-1; TRBD1 is a possible D gene (6 bases). Germline loops: CDR1 KGHSH, CDR2 LQKENI. The CDR3 consists of 14 residues. V lost 6 bases, J lost 3 bases, and 14 bases lay in between. Here the CDR3 DNA reads TGTGCCAGCTCGTCTCAAACAGGGCACACTGAAGCTTTCTTT. Protein product: CASSSQTGHTEAFF.

This clonotype occurred once. This chain uses TRBV6-2 or TRBV6-3 with TRBJ2-7; TRBD2 aligns across 9 bases. CDR1 and CDR2 (germline): MNHEY, SVGEGT. This CDR3 comprises 16 residues. V lost 3 bases, J lost 2 bases, and 8 bases stayed unmatched. The CDR3 protein is CASSYSLAGKAYEQYF. In nucleotides, the CDR3 is TGTGCCAGCAGTTATAGCCTAGCGGGGAAGGCCTACGAGCAGTACTTC.

In its sample, this clonotype was seen a few times. Compared with germline, one end of the junction differs, possibly owing to a read error. This chain links TRBV28 with TRBJ2-3; 8 bases agree with TRBD2. The CDR3 consists of 12 residues. The germline gives CDR1 MDHEN, CDR2 SYDVKM. The CDR3 loop is CASSLRVAGPIF. The CDR3 region has the DNA TGTGCCAGCAGTTTACGGGTAGCGGGACCGATTTTT.

The chain combines TRBV2 with TRBJ2-7; TRBD1 matches at 9 bases. Germline V gene data show CDR1 as SNHLY and CDR2 as FYNNEI. Germline trimming cut 6 bases from V and 7 bases from J; bases unmatched to any gene: 10. The CDR3 spans 14 residues. CDR3 loop: CASRREQGAREQYF. CDR3 DNA: TGTGCCAGCAGGCGTGAACAGGGGGCTCGGGAGCAGTACTTC. The full variable domain, completed using reference TRBV2 and TRBJ2-7, is EPEVTQTPSHQVTQMGQEVILRCVPISNHLYFYWYRQILGQKVEFLVSFYNNEISEKSEIFDDQFSVERPDGSNFTLKIRSTKLEDSAMYFCASRREQGAREQYFGPGTRLTVT.

This clonotype was counted a few times. The J gene is TRBJ1-5, the V gene TRBV18, with no clear D. The V gene's germline CDR1 is KGHSH and CDR2 LQKENI. The CDR3 consists of 14 residues. Trimming removed 1 base at V and 0 bases at J, with 4 bases between. The DNA of the CDR3 is TGTGCCAGCTCACCACTCCGTAGCAATCAGCCCCAGCATTTT. The encoded protein is CASSPLRSNQPQHF.

The chain has TRBV7-9 and TRBJ2-3; 12 bases match TRBD2. The CDR3 consists of 15 residues. Trimming at V came to 5 bases and at J to 2 bases, leaving 2 bases not matched to a gene. Germline V CDR1 and CDR2: SEHNR, FQNEAQ (reference sequence). CDR3 coding DNA: TGTGCCAGCAGCCGACTAGCGGGGGCCACAGATACGCAGTATTTT. It is translated as CASSRLAGATDTQYF.

The rearrangement uses TRBV11-2 and TRBJ2-2; D gene uncertain. V lost 5 bases and J lost 6, with 13 bases in between. Germline-derived CDR1 and CDR2 are SGHAT and FQNNGV. The CDR3 loop spans 14 amino acids. The CDR3 is CASSRGETSGELFF. CDR3 in DNA: TGTGCCAGCAGCCGCGGAGAGACCTCCGGGGAGCTGTTTTTT.